The rows below give T cell receptor beta chains drawn from one sample of a study of blood T cells in healthy people across ages. Each CDR3 protein gets one entry after TCRdb re-called the 5' RACE reads with MiXCR. The sample lists about 1.4 million distinct CDR3 sequences; approximately 59% were seen once. The specimen sequenced was blood. These receptors all stem from a man younger than 30 in good health. CDR3s leave out the opening cysteine and the closing phenylalanine or tryptophan. A D gene is named only where the DNA matches it firmly.

j_gene | d_gene | v_gene | CDR3aa
TRBJ2-1 | . | TRBV4-1 | ASSQEGGAVEQF
TRBJ2-1 | . | TRBV28 | ASRRSGGGGGQF
TRBJ1-2 | TRBD1 | TRBV28 | ASSRGQGKGDGYT
TRBJ2-1 | . | TRBV20-1 | SASKGPPGYNEQF
TRBJ2-7 | TRBD1 | TRBV15 | ATSDVGQGVSYEQY
TRBJ1-5 | TRBD1 | TRBV28 | ASSFRDRGGGQPQH
TRBJ2-7 | . | TRBV29-1 | SPTGKSYEQY
TRBJ1-2 | . | TRBV29-1 | SVDPQANYGYT
TRBJ1-6 | . | TRBV3-1 | ASTRANSPLH
TRBJ2-3 | . | TRBV7-6 | ASSQDHLDTQY
TRBJ2-7 | . | TRBV7-2 | ASSFSFGEQY
TRBJ2-1 | TRBD2 | TRBV5-1 | ASSTSGGLYNEQF
TRBJ2-1 | . | TRBV4-3 | ASRPQGNPINEQF
TRBJ1-2 | . | TRBV20-1 | SASDSGHFIVDT
TRBJ2-6 | . | TRBV30 | AWTYSGANVLT
TRBJ2-5 | TRBD2 | TRBV7-2 | ASSSTSGGPPNEQY
TRBJ2-7 | TRBD1 | TRBV5-6 | ASSLTLRGRKRSRYEQY
TRBJ2-7 | TRBD1 | TRBV5-6 | ASSPYSGTGAYEQY
TRBJ1-1 | . | TRBV11-2 | ASSLGAVTEAF
TRBJ2-7 | TRBD2 | TRBV20-1 | SASTSGAYEQY
TRBJ1-2 | . | TRBV5-5 | ASSLEGRVSGYT
TRBJ2-1 | TRBD1 | TRBV9 | ASSQGQTNEQF
TRBJ1-6 | . | TRBV4-1 | ASSQAHHEGSTYNSPLH
TRBJ2-1 | TRBD2 | TRBV12-3/TRBV12-4 | ASLGLAGALGYNEQF
TRBJ1-2 | TRBD1 | TRBV20-1 | SASTTGGGYGYT
TRBJ2-5 | TRBD2 | TRBV24-1 | ATSDLPKETSGFGYQETQY
TRBJ2-7 | TRBD2 | TRBV20-1 | SVLGRDYTYEQY